This T cell receptor beta chain was recorded in a study of T cell responses to AZD1222 COVID-19 vaccine. Whole-study findings and limits: A reported finding is that nearly half of spike-specific TCRs target unmutated variant regions. Most donors were white British and more were female, and clonal diversity was possibly underestimated. Repertoires were obtained solely post-peak T cell response.

About this clone: Its antigen is unknown.

This CDR3 has 17 amino acids. Per germline, CDR1 SGHTA and CDR2 FQGNSA. Trimming cost V 4 bases and J 2 bases, with 19 bases left between them. Libraries were prepared by immunoSEQ multiplex PCR; TCRdb keeps only in-frame clonotypes and omits some of them. The table includes 84,000 or so clones, 85% to 90% detected once. This chain uses TRBV7-2 with TRBJ2-3, with no clear D. The sequenced sample was peripheral blood, obtained on day 0 of AZD1222 vaccination. This TCR derives from an adult in good health. The DNA of the CDR3 is TGTGCCAGCAGCTGGGATCGGCCCCTGGTGGACACAGATACGCAGTATTTT. Translated, it gives CASSWDRPLVDTDTQYF. The full variable domain, its missing parts supplied by reference TRBV7-2 and TRBJ2-3, is GAGVSQSPSNKVTEKGKDVELRCDPISGHTALYWYRQSLGQGLEFLIYFQGNSAPDKSGLPSDRFSAERTGGSVSTLTIQRTQQEDSAVYLCASSWDRPLVDTDTQYFGPGTRLTVL.